This T cell receptor (beta chain) is from a study of cytomegalovirus exposure and HLA in healthy donors. Study observations and caveats: V segments that were indistinguishable, TRBV6-2 and TRBV6-3 among them, were omitted from analysis. Highly shared variants forming one cluster were likely a sequencing artifact.

In the case of this clone: Its specificity is not known.

V gave up 2 bases and J gave up 10 bases; unmatched junction bases: 6. This CDR3 contains 13 residues. The germline V gene has CDR1 KGHSH and CDR2 LQKENI. Both 60 Vbeta primers and 13 Jbeta primers went into the PCR. Clones were sequenced by immunoSEQ multiplex PCR, and TCRdb holds only the in-frame ones, with some missing. The table lists about 240,000 clones, about 85% of them singletons. The chain recombines TRBV18 with TRBJ2-5; 8 positions agree with TRBD2. What was sequenced was PBMCs. The receptor was isolated from a girl aged 2-10 years in good health and CMV-seronegative. The CDR3 spells CASSPERAGGQYF. The CDR3 DNA reads as TGTGCCAGCTCACCAGAGAGGGCGGGAGGCCAGTACTTC.